The clone carrying this TCR beta chain appeared once. What it binds is not known. TCRdb keeps only in-frame clones here, not all; method: immunoSEQ multiplex PCR. The data contain roughly 50,000 clones, roughly 90% of them singletons. The sample comes from a study of cytomegalovirus exposure and HLA in healthy donors. It was the approximately 110-subject validation cohort, separate from the roughly 700-subject first cohort, to which the donors belonged. Between the trimmed V and J ends, which lost 1 base and 4 bases, there was a span of 13 bases. Per the germline V gene, CDR1 is SGHAT and CDR2 is FQDESV (reference sequence). There are 16 residues in the CDR3. Whole-study results and caveats: The listing of 150 to 200 TCR beta chains classed them as cytomegalovirus-associated. High specificity and sensitivity for cytomegalovirus status were reported for the classifier.

This receptor was identified in a man aged 18 to 29 in good health and CMV-seronegative. The V gene is TRBV11-1, the J gene TRBJ2-2, with unresolved D. The sequencing input was PBMCs. CDR3 region: CASSLVVSVGTGELFF. DNA of the CDR3: TGTGCCAGCAGCTTAGTGGTCTCGGTCGGCACCGGGGAGCTGTTTTTT.